This T cell receptor (beta chain) derives from a study of vaccination and CD4 T cells after COVID-19. About the study: Post-COVID specimens were obtained a median about 97 days after diagnosis (range 35 to 161). The cells in question were stimulated using overlapping spike peptides derived from SARS-CoV-2, HCoV-NL63, HCoV-OC43 and HCoV-229E.

As to treatment: approximately 9-day PBMC culture with coronavirus spike peptide pools or control peptides (ViraFEST assay). Notes on this clonotype: The antigen is not known.

The study sequenced cultured CD4+ T cell DNA using the Oncomine TCR Beta short-read assay. TCRdb reprocessed the PCR reads with MiXCR, giving one entry per CDR3 protein. The sample contains roughly 20,000 distinct CDR3 sequences, 48% of which appear only once. Germline V CDR1 and CDR2: DFQATT, SNEGSKA (reference sequence). This CDR3 comprises 15 residues. V gave up 1 base and J gave up 2 bases; unmatched junction bases: 5. This clonotype was sampled from a human donor who had recovered from COVID-19. This chain connects TRBV20-1 to TRBJ2-3; 8 bases map to TRBD2. Here the sequenced sample was CD4+ T cells from blood, cultured in vitro, taken after SARS-CoV-2 vaccination. The CDR3 is CSARVPAGATDTQYF. The CDR3 region has the DNA TGCAGTGCTAGAGTCCCAGCGGGGGCCACAGATACGCAGTATTTT.